What follows is one TCR beta chain and its context. As yet, its antigen is unknown. The data originate from a study of T-cell reconstitution after alpha-beta-depleted transplantation in children. Whole-study results and caveats: Most T-cell counts and diversity one year after the transplant came from T cells that were newly produced.

Preparation of the TCRbeta library was carried out with unique molecular identifiers. TCRdb recomputed calls from the PCR reads with MiXCR, one row per CDR3 protein. Counted here are 900,000 or so distinct CDR3 sequences, roughly 15% occurring once; the ten biggest clones make up just under 5%. Trimming left V 0 bases short and J 2 bases short, with 12 bases between. The CDR3 contains 16 residues. Per the germline V gene, CDR1 is SGHRS and CDR2 is YFSETQ. The chain links TRBV5-1 to TRBJ1-5; no clear D. Sequencing used PBMCs, mostly from graft donor cells, obtained 360 days after TCRalphabeta/CD19-depleted stem cell transplant. The TCR sequence derives from a male patient younger than 18 who had a stem cell transplant for acute lymphoblastic leukemia, so the T cells may come from the graft donor. In DNA, the CDR3 is TGCGCCAGCAGCTTGGATGGGCCAGGCCGCAATCAGCCCCAGCATTTT. The encoded protein is CASSLDGPGRNQPQHF.